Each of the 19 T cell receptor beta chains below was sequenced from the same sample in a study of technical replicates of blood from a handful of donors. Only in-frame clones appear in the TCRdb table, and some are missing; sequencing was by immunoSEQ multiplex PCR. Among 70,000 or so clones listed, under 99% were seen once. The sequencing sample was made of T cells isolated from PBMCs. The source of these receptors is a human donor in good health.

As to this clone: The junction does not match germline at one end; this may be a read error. The CDR3 loop reads CASSLGTSGYEQYF. The CDR3 nucleotides read TGTGCCAGCAGCCTAGGGACTAGCGGCTACGAGCAGTACTTC. The rearrangement joins TRBV13 to TRBJ2-7, with 11 bases aligning to TRBD2. Germline CDR1 reads PRHDT; CDR2 reads FYEKMQ (reference sequence). The CDR3 is 14 residues long.

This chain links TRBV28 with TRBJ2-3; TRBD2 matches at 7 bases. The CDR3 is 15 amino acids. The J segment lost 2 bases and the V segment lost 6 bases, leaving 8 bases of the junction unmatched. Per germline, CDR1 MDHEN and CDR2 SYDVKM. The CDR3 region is CASSPLAGPTDTQYF. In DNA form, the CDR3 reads TGTGCCAGCAGCCCGTTAGCGGGTCCCACAGATACGCAGTATTTT.

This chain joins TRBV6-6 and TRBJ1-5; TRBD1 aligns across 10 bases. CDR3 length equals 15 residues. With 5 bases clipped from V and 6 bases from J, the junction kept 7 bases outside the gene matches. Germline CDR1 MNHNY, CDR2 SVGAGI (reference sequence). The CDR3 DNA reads TGTGCCAGCAGTAGACGACAGGGGGCTGGTCAGCCCCAGCATTTT. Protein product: CASSRRQGAGQPQHF.

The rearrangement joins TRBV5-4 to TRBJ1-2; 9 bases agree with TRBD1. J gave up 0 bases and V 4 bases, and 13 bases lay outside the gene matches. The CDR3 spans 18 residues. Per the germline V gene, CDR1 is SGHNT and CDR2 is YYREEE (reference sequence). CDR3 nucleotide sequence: TGTGCCAGCAGCCCCGCCGGACAGGGGTTCTTGGCTAACTATGGCTACACCTTC. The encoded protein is CASSPAGQGFLANYGYTF.

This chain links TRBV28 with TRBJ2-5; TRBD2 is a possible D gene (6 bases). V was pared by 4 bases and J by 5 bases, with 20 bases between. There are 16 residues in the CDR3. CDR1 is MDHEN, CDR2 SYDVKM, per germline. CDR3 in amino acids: CASSSPLALVNETQYF. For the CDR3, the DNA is TGTGCCAGCAGTTCCCCCCTAGCGTTGGTCAACGAGACCCAGTACTTC.

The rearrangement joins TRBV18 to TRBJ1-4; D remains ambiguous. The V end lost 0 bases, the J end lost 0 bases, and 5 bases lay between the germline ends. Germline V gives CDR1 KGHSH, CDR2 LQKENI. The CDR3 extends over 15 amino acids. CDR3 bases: TGTGCCAGCTCACCACCGAGTCCAACTAATGAAAAACTGTTTTTT. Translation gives CASSPPSPTNEKLFF.

CDR3 in DNA: TGTGCCAGCAGCCAAGATATTCTAGCAATGGCAAATGAAAAACTGTTTTTT. It codes for CASSQDILAMANEKLFF. The rearrangement joins TRBV4-2 to TRBJ1-4, with D hard to call. V lost 0 bases and J 5 bases, leaving 16 bases between the germline ends. This CDR3 comprises 17 residues. Germline loops: CDR1 LGHNA, CDR2 YNFKEQ.

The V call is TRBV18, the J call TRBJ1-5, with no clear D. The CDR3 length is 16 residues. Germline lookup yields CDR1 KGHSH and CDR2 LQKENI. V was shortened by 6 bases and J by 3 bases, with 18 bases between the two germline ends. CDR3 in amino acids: CASSLGLLGSNQPQHF. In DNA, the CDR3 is TGTGCCAGCTCTCTCGGACTGCTTGGCTCCAATCAGCCCCAGCATTTT.

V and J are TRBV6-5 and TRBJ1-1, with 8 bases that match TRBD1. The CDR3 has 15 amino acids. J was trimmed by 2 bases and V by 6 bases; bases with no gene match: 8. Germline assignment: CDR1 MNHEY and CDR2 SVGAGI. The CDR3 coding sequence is TGTGCCAGCAGGGAGGCAGGGGGCTCAAACACTGAAGCTTTCTTT. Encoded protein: CASREAGGSNTEAFF.

Here the CDR3 reads CASSFDSGSNTDTQYF. CDR3 DNA sequence: TGCGCCAGCAGCTTTGACAGCGGGAGTAACACAGATACGCAGTATTTT. V gene TRBV5-1 combines with J gene TRBJ2-3; TRBD2 matches 8 bases. The CDR3 spans 16 residues. V trimming: 2 bases; J trimming: 2 bases; junction bases outside the gene matches: 7. CDR1 and CDR2 (germline): SGHRS, YFSETQ.

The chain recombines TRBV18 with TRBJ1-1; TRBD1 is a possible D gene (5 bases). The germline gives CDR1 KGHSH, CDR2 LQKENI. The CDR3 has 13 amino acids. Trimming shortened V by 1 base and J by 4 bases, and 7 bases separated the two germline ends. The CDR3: CASSPQQGTEAFF. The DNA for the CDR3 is TGTGCCAGCTCACCACAGCAGGGCACTGAAGCTTTCTTT.

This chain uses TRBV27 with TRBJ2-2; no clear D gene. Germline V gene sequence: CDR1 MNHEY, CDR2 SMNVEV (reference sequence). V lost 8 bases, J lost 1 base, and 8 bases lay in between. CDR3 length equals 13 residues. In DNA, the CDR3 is TGTGCCAGCCTTAGACAGAACACCGGGGAGCTGTTTTTT. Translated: CASLRQNTGELFF.

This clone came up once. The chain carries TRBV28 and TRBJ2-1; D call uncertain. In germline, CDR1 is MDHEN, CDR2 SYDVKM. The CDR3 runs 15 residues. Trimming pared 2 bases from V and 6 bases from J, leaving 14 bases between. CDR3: CASSLGDLVLNEQFF. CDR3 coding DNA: TGTGCCAGCAGTTTAGGCGACTTGGTACTCAATGAGCAGTTCTTC. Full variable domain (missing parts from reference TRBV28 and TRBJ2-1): DVKVTQSSRYLVKRTGEKVFLECVQDMDHENMFWYRQDPGLGLRLIYFSYDVKMKEKGDIPEGYSVSREKKERFSLILESASTNQTSMYLCASSLGDLVLNEQFFGPGTRLTVL.

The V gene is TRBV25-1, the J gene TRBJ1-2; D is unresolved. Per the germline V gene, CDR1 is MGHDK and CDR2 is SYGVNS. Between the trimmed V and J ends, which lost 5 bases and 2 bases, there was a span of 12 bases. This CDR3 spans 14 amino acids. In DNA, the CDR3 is TGTGCCAGCAGTCACCCCGCCAGGAACTATGGCTACACCTTC. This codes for CASSHPARNYGYTF.

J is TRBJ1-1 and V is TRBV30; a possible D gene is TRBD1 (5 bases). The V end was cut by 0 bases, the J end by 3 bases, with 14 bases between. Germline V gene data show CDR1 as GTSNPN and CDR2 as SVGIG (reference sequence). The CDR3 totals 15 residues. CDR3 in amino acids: CAWSVRRGGDTEAFF. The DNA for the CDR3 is TGTGCCTGGAGTGTACGTCGGGGAGGGGACACTGAAGCTTTCTTT. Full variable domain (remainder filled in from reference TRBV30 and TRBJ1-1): SQTIHQWPATLVQPVGSPLSLECTVEGTSNPNLYWYRQAAGRGLQLLFYSVGIGQISSEVPQNLSASRPQDRQFILSSKKLLLSDSGFYLCAWSVRRGGDTEAFFGQGTRLTVV.

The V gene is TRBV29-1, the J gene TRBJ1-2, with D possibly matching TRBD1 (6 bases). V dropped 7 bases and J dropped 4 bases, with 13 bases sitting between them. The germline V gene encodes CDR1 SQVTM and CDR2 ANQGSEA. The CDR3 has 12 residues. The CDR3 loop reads CSAILGGYGYTF. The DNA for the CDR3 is TGCAGCGCCATCTTAGGGGGCTATGGCTACACCTTC.

The CDR3 is CASSHRQGGQFF. The CDR3 DNA follows: TGTGCCAGCAGCCACCGACAGGGGGGACAGTTCTTC. The chain carries TRBV7-6 and TRBJ2-1, with 9 bases identical to TRBD1. Looked up from germline, CDR1 is SGHVS and CDR2 is FNYEAQ. The V segment lost 5 bases and the J segment 13 bases; nucleotides outside the gene matches: 6. This CDR3 comprises 12 residues.

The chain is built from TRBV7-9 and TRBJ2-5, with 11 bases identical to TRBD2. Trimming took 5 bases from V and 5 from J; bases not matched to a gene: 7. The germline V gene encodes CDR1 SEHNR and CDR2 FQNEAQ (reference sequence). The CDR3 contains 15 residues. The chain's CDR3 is CASSPLAGAGETQYF. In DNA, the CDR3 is TGTGCCAGCAGCCCACTAGCGGGAGCCGGGGAGACCCAGTACTTC.

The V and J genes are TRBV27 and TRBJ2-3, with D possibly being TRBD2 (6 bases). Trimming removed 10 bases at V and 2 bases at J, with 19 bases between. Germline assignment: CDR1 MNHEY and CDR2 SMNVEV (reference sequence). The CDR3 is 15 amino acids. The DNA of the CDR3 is TGTGCCATCAGAGCCTTTGCGGGATCCACAGATACGCAGTATTTT. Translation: CAIRAFAGSTDTQYF.